This T cell receptor beta chain derives from a study of cytomegalovirus exposure and HLA in healthy donors. In germline, CDR1 is SGHDT, CDR2 YYEEEE. The CDR3 is 14 amino acids. Trimming pared 1 base from V and 2 bases from J, leaving 9 bases between. It was with 60 Vbeta and 13 Jbeta primers that the PCR ran. Clones were read by immunoSEQ multiplex PCR, and TCRdb kept only the in-frame ones, dropping some. The sample holds about 120,000 clones; about 74% are singletons and the top ten take 5.5% to 8.5%. The chain uses TRBV5-6 and TRBJ1-1; tentatively, D is TRBD1 (6 bases). The sequence came from a male donor in good health and CMV-seronegative. The specimen was PBMCs. The CDR3 sequence: CASSLTGFNTEAFF. CDR3 nucleotide sequence: TGTGCCAGCAGCTTGACAGGGTTTAACACTGAAGCTTTCTTT.